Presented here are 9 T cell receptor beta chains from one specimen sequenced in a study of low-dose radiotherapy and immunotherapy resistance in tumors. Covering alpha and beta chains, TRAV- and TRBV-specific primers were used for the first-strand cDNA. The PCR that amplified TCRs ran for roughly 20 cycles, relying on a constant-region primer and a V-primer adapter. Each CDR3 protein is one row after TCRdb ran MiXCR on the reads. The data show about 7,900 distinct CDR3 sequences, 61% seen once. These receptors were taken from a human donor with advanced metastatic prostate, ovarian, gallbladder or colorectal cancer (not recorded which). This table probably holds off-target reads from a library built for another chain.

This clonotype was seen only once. As DNA, the CDR3 is TGTGCCAGCAGCCGGGGAGTATCGGACACCGGGGAGCTGTTTTTT. Its protein product is CASSRGVSDTGELFF. The rearrangement uses TRBV4-2 and TRBJ2-2, with D possibly matching TRBD2 (5 bases). The CDR3 runs 15 residues. V was trimmed by 4 bases and J by 3 bases, leaving 12 bases between them. The germline CDR1 and CDR2 sequences are LGHNA and YNFKEQ.

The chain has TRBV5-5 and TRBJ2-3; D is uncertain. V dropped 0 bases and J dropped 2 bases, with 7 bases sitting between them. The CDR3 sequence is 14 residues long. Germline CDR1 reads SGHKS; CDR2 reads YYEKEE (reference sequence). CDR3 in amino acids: CASSLGRPTDTQYF. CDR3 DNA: TGTGCCAGCAGCTTGGGGCGACCCACAGATACGCAGTATTTT.

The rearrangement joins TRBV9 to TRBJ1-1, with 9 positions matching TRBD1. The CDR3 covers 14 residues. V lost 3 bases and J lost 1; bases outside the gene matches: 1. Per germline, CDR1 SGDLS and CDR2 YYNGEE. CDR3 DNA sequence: TGTGCCAGCAGCGCGACAGGGGGGAACACTGAAGCTTTCTTT. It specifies CASSATGGNTEAFF.

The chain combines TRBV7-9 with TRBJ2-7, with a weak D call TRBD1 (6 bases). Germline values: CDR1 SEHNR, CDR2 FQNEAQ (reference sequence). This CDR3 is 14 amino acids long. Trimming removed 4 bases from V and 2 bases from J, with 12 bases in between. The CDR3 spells CASSSGHSPYEQYF. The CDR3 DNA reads TGTGCCAGCAGCTCGGGACATTCCCCCTACGAGCAGTACTTC. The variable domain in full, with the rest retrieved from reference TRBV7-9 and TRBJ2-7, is DTGVSQNPRHKITKRGQNVTFRCDPISEHNRLYWYRQTLGQGPEFLTYFQNEAQLEKSRLLSDRFSAERPKGSFSTLEIQRTEQGDSAMYLCASSSGHSPYEQYFGPGTRLTVT.

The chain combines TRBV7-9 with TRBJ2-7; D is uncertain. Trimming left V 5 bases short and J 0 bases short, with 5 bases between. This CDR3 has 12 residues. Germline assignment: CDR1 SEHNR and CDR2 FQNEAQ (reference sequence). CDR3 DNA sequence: TGTGCCAGCAGCCCTAGCTCCTACGAGCAGTACTTC. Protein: CASSPSSYEQYF. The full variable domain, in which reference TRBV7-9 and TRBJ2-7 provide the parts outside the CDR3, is DTGVSQNPRHKITKRGQNVTFRCDPISEHNRLYWYRQTLGQGPEFLTYFQNEAQLEKSRLLSDRFSAERPKGSFSTLEIQRTEQGDSAMYLCASSPSSYEQYFGPGTRLTVT.

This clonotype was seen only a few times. The CDR3 sequence: CASSSGWGEANEKLFF. DNA for the CDR3: TGCGCCAGCAGCTCCGGATGGGGGGAGGCTAATGAAAAACTGTTTTTT. The V gene is TRBV5-1, the J gene TRBJ1-4, with D maybe TRBD1 (5 bases). With 3 bases removed from V and 3 bases from J, the gap between germline ends came to 15 bases. There are 16 residues in the CDR3. Germline V lookup: CDR1 SGHRS, CDR2 YFSETQ.

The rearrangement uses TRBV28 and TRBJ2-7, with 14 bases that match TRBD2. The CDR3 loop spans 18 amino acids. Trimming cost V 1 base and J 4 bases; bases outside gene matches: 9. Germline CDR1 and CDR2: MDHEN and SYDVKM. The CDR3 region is CASSLFRLAGGPGYEQYF. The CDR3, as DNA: TGTGCCAGCAGTTTATTTCGACTAGCGGGAGGGCCGGGTTACGAGCAGTACTTC.

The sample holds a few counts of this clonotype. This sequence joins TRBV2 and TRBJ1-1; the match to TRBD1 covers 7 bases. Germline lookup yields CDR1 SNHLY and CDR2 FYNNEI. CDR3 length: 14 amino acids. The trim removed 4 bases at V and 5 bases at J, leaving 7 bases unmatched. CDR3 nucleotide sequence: TGTGCCAGCAGTGTTCGACAGGGAAGTACTGAAGCTTTCTTT. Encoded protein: CASSVRQGSTEAFF.

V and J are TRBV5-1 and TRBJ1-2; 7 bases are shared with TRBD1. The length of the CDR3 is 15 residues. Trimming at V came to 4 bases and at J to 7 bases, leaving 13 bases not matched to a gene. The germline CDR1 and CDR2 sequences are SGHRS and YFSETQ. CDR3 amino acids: CASSPGTPGGSGYTF. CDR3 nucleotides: TGCGCCAGCAGCCCCGGGACCCCAGGGGGTTCTGGCTACACCTTC.